This T cell receptor beta chain appears in the sequencing data of a study of Ad26.COV2.S vaccination and SARS-CoV-2 variants. Treatment in this sample: some 20 received Ad26.COV2.S at low or high dose, single or two shots; several received placebo; per-sample allocation not given. Samples came from day 63 after the first vaccine or placebo injection. V lost 1 base and J lost 1, with 11 bases in between. Germline CDR1 and CDR2: SEHNR and FQNEAQ (reference sequence). This CDR3 is built from 16 residues. Using immunoSEQ multiplex PCR, the repertoire was profiled, and TCRdb retains in-frame clones only, with some absent. Here the sample spans 350,000 to 450,000 clones, 92% being singletons.

V and J are TRBV7-9 and TRBJ1-5, with D perhaps matching TRBD1 (5 bases). The TCR was taken from a person between 18 and 65 years old who received the Ad26.COV2.S COVID-19 vaccine or a placebo. Specimen: peripheral blood, collected in a trial of Ad26.COV2.S vaccine versus placebo. CDR3 nucleotides: TGTGCCAGCAGCTTAGTTCGGGGCTCGAGCAATCAGCCCCAGCATTTT. Its translation: CASSLVRGSSNQPQHF.